The 4 T cell receptor beta chains given below trace back to one sample, sequenced in a study of shared clonotypes between healthy human individuals. The data were produced by immunoSEQ multiplex PCR, yet TCRdb's version contains in-frame clones alone and is incomplete. In the table there are about 690,000 clones, roughly 88% of which are singletons. Sequencing used memory CD8+ T cells from PBMCs. As to subset: CD45RO+ cells pooled with CCR7-negative TemRA cells. These receptors came from a man between 18 and 35 years old in good health. Some clones in this sample may be carry-over from other donors' samples.

J is TRBJ2-2 and V is TRBV27; 8 nucleotides agree with TRBD1. The germline V gene has CDR1 MNHEY and CDR2 SMNVEV (reference sequence). The CDR3 is 15 amino acids. The trim removed 5 bases at V and 0 bases at J, leaving 2 bases unmatched. Written as DNA, the CDR3 is TGTGCCAGCAGTCTGGACAGGGCGAACACCGGGGAGCTGTTTTTT. Its translation: CASSLDRANTGELFF.

The gene calls are TRBV28 and TRBJ2-3; D gene uncertain. Germline loops: CDR1 MDHEN, CDR2 SYDVKM. The CDR3 has 14 amino acids. With 8 bases removed from V and 6 bases from J, the gap between germline ends came to 18 bases. The CDR3 loop is CASVNRGYWDTQYF. The CDR3 DNA is TGTGCCAGCGTGAACCGAGGTTATTGGGATACGCAGTATTTT.

As for this clone: Other DNA variants within this sample encode the same CDR3. This chain joins TRBV2 and TRBJ2-1; 10 nucleotides match TRBD2. V lost 1 base and J lost 4; bases outside the gene matches: 4. The CDR3 length is 16 residues. CDR1 is SNHLY, CDR2 FYNNEI, per germline. CDR3 nucleotides: TGTGCCAGCAGTGAAGGGAGGACTAGCGGATACAATGAGCAGTTCTTC. Translation gives CASSEGRTSGYNEQFF.

The chain joins TRBV27 to TRBJ2-5, with TRBD2 matching over 14 bases. The V gene end was trimmed by 2 bases and the J gene end by 3 bases; junction bases not matched to a gene: 5. Germline-derived CDR1 and CDR2 are MNHEY and SMNVEV (reference sequence). The CDR3 loop spans 17 amino acids. CDR3 amino acids: CASSLLGLAGAEETQYF. CDR3 coding DNA: TGTGCCAGCAGTTTACTGGGACTAGCGGGAGCCGAAGAGACCCAGTACTTC.